This T cell receptor (beta chain) was sequenced during a study of molecular identifiers for immune sequencing clone quantification (dated by TCRdb to between 2017 and 2018). Describing the broader study: For a replicate experiment, the RNA from either 20,000 or 100,000 naive CD8 T cells was divided into five aliquots, and four of those aliquots went on to sequencing. This methods study used CD8 T cells to benchmark TCR RNA copy counting and molecular-identifier clustering-based TCR repertoire sequencing (MIDCIRS).

On the study overall, not on this receptor specifically: Modeling estimated about three recovered TCR RNA copies per cell, compared with about ten by digital PCR, which implies around 30% capture efficiency. When barcode sub-clustering was left out, chimeric consensus sequences inflated TCR diversity, with chimeras reaching as high as 47%. Spiked-in Jurkat TCR RNA equivalent to a single cell was reported to be detectable even among approximately 1 million naive CD8 T cells. Identical TCR molecules sharing a barcode could cause highly expanded clone sizes to be underestimated. Clones above 20 RNA copies held over 99% of molecules in CMV-specific effector cells but under 1% in naive cells. The naive libraries included spiked-in Jurkat TCR RNA (roughly 9 copies' worth), and this RNA is not part of the donor repertoire.

Trimming removed 4 bases from V and 2 bases from J, leaving 21 bases between the germline ends. Sequences DFQATT (CDR1) and SNEGSKA (CDR2) are obtained from the germline V gene (reference sequence). Counted from cysteine to phenylalanine, this CDR3 has 16 amino acids. The retained sequence is limited to the CDR3, 48 bases, with the frame set at the first base. Libraries were prepared through PCR. TCRdb shows the sequencer as NextSeq 500. Bulk TCR libraries were prepared as previously described, using TCR primers listed in Table S5. The Qiagen AllPrep DNA/RNA kit was used to purify total RNA. Before analysis, reads from multiple sequencing runs of one library were combined. Per the original workflow: Reads were retained only if the reads had an exact TCR constant sequence, and the retained reads were trimmed to 150 nt and grouped according to their 12-nt molecular barcodes. Reads inside each barcode group were sub-clustered using a 15% Levenshtein threshold, and a quality-weighted consensus sequence was constructed for each RNA molecule. Non-functional sequences were removed, as were lower-count sequences one edit away from another. Barcode sub-clusters with fewer than 20% of the maximum read count were removed, based on fitting two negative binomial distributions. TCRdb reprocessed the public reads (quality trimming at Q25 with fastp, clone calling with MiXCR) and kept in-frame beta chains. Each entry is one CDR3 protein sequence, shown with its most common DNA and genes. None of the V and J calls come from the authors' own analysis; TCRdb made them. Counted in this sample were some 590,000 distinct CDR3 sequences; roughly 27% of them appeared once. The ten biggest clones cover 0.78% of the sample.

Note on this clonotype: Its antigen is currently not known. The input lacks base qualities; no much larger clone sits a single base away.

Libraries of naive CD8 T cells were generated from roughly 20,000 to 1,000,000 sorted cells, with 10%, 30% or 50% of the purified RNA used. On a BD FACSAria II, naive CD8 T cells were FACS-sorted as CD8+CD4-CCR7+CD45RA+ and collected into RLT Plus buffer. Nine to eleven TCR copies' worth of Jurkat RNA were spiked into about 19,000-1,000,000 naive CD8 T cell samples to test detection sensitivity. CD8 T cells were enriched with RosetteSep CD8+ T Cell Enrichment Cocktail and Ficoll-Paque, followed by ACK red cell lysis. Source material: naive CD8+ T cells from blood, with Jurkat cell RNA spiked in. The meaning of the sample's cell subset or site label: FACS-sorted CD8+CD4-CCR7+CD45RA+ naive T cells. The clonotype comes from a human donor in good health. Some libraries in this study had Jurkat cell RNA spiked in. The sequence is built from TRBV20-1 and TRBJ2-7, with no D gene named confidently. The CDR3 reads as follows: CSAKEGSDGSTYEQYF. The sequence in DNA is TGCAGTGCTAAAGAAGGATCAGACGGGTCAACCTACGAGCAGTACTTC.